This T cell receptor (beta chain) was documented in a study of cytomegalovirus exposure and HLA in healthy donors. Vbeta (60) and Jbeta (13) primers were used in the PCR. Some clones are missing from TCRdb's copy, which holds only in-frame ones; the method was immunoSEQ multiplex PCR. Found here are about 90,000 clones, less than 75% of them singletons; the top ten hold under 2.5%. Source material: PBMCs. The origin of this receptor is a man aged 30-40 years in good health and CMV-seronegative.

Written as DNA, the CDR3 is TGTGCCAGCAGAGGACTAGCGCTCACCTTCACCGGGGAGCTGTTTTTT. Protein sequence: CASRGLALTFTGELFF. V usage is TRBV2 and J usage is TRBJ2-2; 9 positions match TRBD2. The CDR3 has 16 amino acids. Germline CDR1 SNHLY, CDR2 FYNNEI. V gave up 6 bases and J gave up 4 bases; unmatched junction bases: 9.